This is a list of T cell receptor beta chains from one sample in a study of early T cells in non-severe SARS-CoV-2 infection. TCRdb fed the 5' RACE reads into MiXCR, producing one record per CDR3 protein. The sample contains more than 85,000 distinct CDR3 sequences, about 12% of which appear only once. This sample comprised whole blood, obtained at baseline. All receptors come from an adult who was a healthcare worker with PCR-confirmed SARS-CoV-2 infection or an uninfected control (not recorded which). Each CDR3 is given with its conserved first and last residue. Fields, in order: D gene, V gene, clone size, J gene, CDR3 protein, CDR3 DNA. The D gene is left open where the match is weak. Where a row states a size, it is once, few, many or the class of an expanded clone; other rows omit it.

>-|TRBV4-1|few|TRBJ1-2
CASSQEGGLVYGYTF
TGCGCCAGCAGCCAAGAAGGGGGGTTAGTCTATGGCTACACCTTC
>TRBD2|TRBV12-3/TRBV12-4|-|TRBJ2-3
CASSPGTSGGRGADTQYF
TGTGCCAGCAGTCCAGGGACTAGCGGGGGGCGAGGGGCAGATACGCAGTATTTT
>TRBD1|TRBV5-1|-|TRBJ1-1
CASSLAPGTDNTEAFF
TGCGCCAGCAGCTTAGCCCCCGGGACAGACAACACTGAAGCTTTCTTT
>TRBD1|TRBV7-9|-|TRBJ1-2
CASLRGGNGYTF
TGTGCCAGCCTCCGAGGGGGCAATGGCTACACCTTC
>-|TRBV9|many|TRBJ1-5
CASSVGGPNQPQHF
TGTGCCAGCAGCGTAGGAGGTCCCAATCAGCCCCAGCATTTT
>-|TRBV12-5|few|TRBJ1-1
CASGLERDTEAFF
TGTGCTAGTGGTTTGGAAAGAGACACTGAAGCTTTCTTT
>-|TRBV20-1|-|TRBJ2-3
CSAKVPPDTQYF
TGCAGTGCTAAGGTCCCGCCAGATACGCAGTATTTT
>TRBD2|TRBV13|-|TRBJ2-7
CASSFLTSGGYEQYF
TGTGCCAGCAGCTTTCTAACTAGCGGGGGGTACGAGCAGTACTTC
>-|TRBV20-1|-|TRBJ2-7
CSAETLDSYEQYF
TGCAGTGCTGAGACCCTGGACAGCTACGAGCAGTACTTC
>-|TRBV4-1|few|TRBJ1-1
CASSQDRGGRTEAFF
TGCGCCAGCAGCCAAGATCGGGGTGGGAGAACTGAAGCTTTCTTT
>TRBD1|TRBV5-1|many|TRBJ1-2
CASSPGTGDNYGYTF
TGCGCCAGCAGCCCTGGGACAGGGGATAACTATGGCTACACCTTC
>-|TRBV29-1|-|TRBJ2-7
CSAQDYEQYF
TGCAGCGCTCAAGATTACGAGCAGTACTTC
>TRBD1|TRBV6-4|many|TRBJ1-2
CASSDSEDRGFYGYTF
TGTGCCAGCAGTGACTCTGAGGACAGGGGGTTCTATGGCTACACCTTC
>-|TRBV6-6|-|TRBJ1-1
CASSYSPLSGGNTEAFF
TGTGCCAGCAGTTACTCACCGCTCAGTGGGGGTAACACTGAAGCTTTCTTT
>TRBD1|TRBV5-1|-|TRBJ2-7
CASSQRQGQPYEQYF
TGCGCCAGCAGCCAACGACAGGGCCAGCCCTACGAGCAGTACTTC
>TRBD1|TRBV3-1|many|TRBJ2-5
CASSPQDREETQYF
TGTGCCAGCAGCCCCCAAGACAGGGAAGAGACCCAGTACTTC
>-|TRBV11-2|-|TRBJ2-1
CVSTRPPYNEQFF
TGTGTCAGCACCCGACCCCCCTACAATGAGCAGTTCTTC
>TRBD1|TRBV9|-|TRBJ2-5
CASSPGAGGAQYF
TGTGCCAGCAGCCCTGGGGCAGGGGGCGCCCAGTACTTC
>-|TRBV5-1|many|TRBJ2-5
CASSLILMTETQYF
TGCGCCAGCAGCTTGATATTGATGACAGAGACCCAGTACTTC
>TRBD1|TRBV5-5|many|TRBJ1-1
CASSEGTGLWSHTEAFF
TGTGCCAGCAGCGAGGGGACAGGGCTATGGTCACACACTGAAGCTTTCTTT
>-|TRBV9|-|TRBJ2-7
CASSAQTGPACEQYF
TGTGCCAGCAGCGCCCAGACAGGCCCAGCCTGCGAGCAGTACTTC
>TRBD2|TRBV4-2|-|TRBJ2-7
CASRPSGLAENYEQYF
TGTGCCAGCAGGCCTTCGGGACTAGCGGAAAATTACGAGCAGTACTTC
>-|TRBV20-1|few|TRBJ1-5
CSAIGPNQPQHF
TGCAGTGCTATAGGACCCAATCAGCCCCAGCATTTT
>-|TRBV6-6|few|TRBJ1-1
CASSFLPGRNTEAFF
TGTGCCAGCAGTTTTCTCCCGGGACGTAACACTGAAGCTTTCTTT